These 30 T cell receptor beta chains share one sample of origin, sequenced in a study of Ad26.COV2.S vaccination and SARS-CoV-2 variants. Profiled with immunoSEQ multiplex PCR; TCRdb holds only in-frame clones, not every one. The sample yields 350,000 to 450,000 clones, roughly 81% seen once. Documented treatment: around 19 received Ad26.COV2.S at low or high dose, single or two shots; five or six received placebo; per-sample allocation not given. Following the first vaccine or placebo injection, samples were taken on day 63. The sequencing here drew on peripheral blood, taken in a trial of Ad26.COV2.S vaccine versus placebo. These receptors were taken from a person between 18 and 60 years old who received the Ad26.COV2.S COVID-19 vaccine or a placebo.

CDR3 residues: CASSPPPGLAVYEQYF. CDR3 nucleotide sequence: TGTGCCAGCAGCCCCCCTCCGGGACTAGCGGTTTACGAGCAGTACTTC. The rearrangement uses TRBV3-1 (or the pseudogene TRBV3-2) and TRBJ2-7; 11 bases line up with TRBD2. This CDR3 comprises 16 residues. V was clipped by 4 bases and J by 4 bases; unmatched bases: 9. The V gene's germline CDR1 is LGHDT and CDR2 YNNKEL (reference sequence).

The chain links TRBV9 to TRBJ2-5, with 9 bases identical to TRBD1. The CDR3 is 17 amino acids. After removal of 0 bases from V and 4 bases from J, the junction contained 10 bases not matched to a gene. Germline CDR1 and CDR2: SGDLS and YYNGEE. The CDR3 is CASSVAGQGWKGETQYF. DNA for the CDR3: TGTGCCAGCAGCGTAGCAGGACAGGGGTGGAAGGGAGAGACCCAGTACTTC.

The rearrangement links TRBV9 to TRBJ2-3, with 9 bases lining up with TRBD1. Germline V CDR1 and CDR2: SGDLS, YYNGEE. The CDR3 runs to 15 residues. Germline trimming cut 2 bases from V and 4 bases from J; bases unmatched to any gene: 5. The CDR3 bases are TGTGCCAGCAGCGTTACAGGGGGCGCATCAGATACGCAGTATTTT. This gives the protein CASSVTGGASDTQYF.

The chain joins TRBV27 to TRBJ2-2; the match to TRBD2 covers 7 bases. CDR1 and CDR2 from the germline V gene are MNHEY and SMNVEV (reference sequence). CDR3 size: 16 residues. V lost 4 bases, J lost 7 bases, and 12 bases stayed unmatched. CDR3 amino acids: CASSSPPDGEGGELFF. The CDR3 DNA is TGTGCCAGCAGTTCCCCCCCGGATGGGGAGGGCGGGGAGCTGTTTTTT.

J is TRBJ2-1 and V is TRBV5-4; a possible D gene is TRBD2 (6 bases). Germline loops: CDR1 SGHNT, CDR2 YYREEE (reference sequence). The CDR3 totals 17 residues. Trimming removed 3 bases from V and 2 bases from J, with 18 bases in between. Written as DNA, the CDR3 is TGTGCCAGCAGCTACCGGGTGCGGGCGGGACCCTACAATGAGCAGTTCTTC. This sequence encodes CASSYRVRAGPYNEQFF. The whole variable domain, filled in from reference TRBV5-4 and TRBJ2-1, reads ETGVTQSPTHLIKTRGQQVTLRCSSQSGHNTVSWYQQALGQGPQFIFQYYREEENGRGNFPPRFSGLQFPNYSSELNVNALELDDSALYLCASSYRVRAGPYNEQFFGPGTRLTVL.

The chain links TRBV3-1 (or the pseudogene TRBV3-2) to TRBJ2-3; D uncertain. The CDR3 extends over 14 amino acids. V shed 1 base and J shed 5 bases, with 10 bases lying between them. Germline loops: CDR1 LGHDT, CDR2 YNNKEL (reference sequence). CDR3 protein: CASSQVAIKDTQYF. CDR3 DNA sequence: TGTGCCAGCAGCCAAGTGGCGATTAAAGATACGCAGTATTTT.

CDR3 DNA sequence: TGTGCCAGCAGCAGAGGGGACAGCAATCAGCCCCAGCATTTT. Its translation is CASSRGDSNQPQHF. The rearrangement links TRBV7-2 to TRBJ1-5, with a possible D match to TRBD1 (5 bases). The germline V gene has CDR1 SGHTA and CDR2 FQGNSA. This CDR3 has 14 amino acids. Trimming stripped 5 bases from V and 1 base from J, with 9 bases between.

This clone was counted only a few times. The rearrangement uses TRBV4-3 and TRBJ2-1; no firm D call. The V end was cut by 0 bases, the J end by 4 bases, with 10 bases between. This CDR3 spans 15 amino acids. CDR1 and CDR2 from the germline V gene are LGHNA and YSLEER. This CDR3 is CASSQELRSYNEQFF. Here the CDR3 DNA reads TGCGCCAGCAGCCAAGAGCTACGCAGTTACAATGAGCAGTTCTTC.

CDR3 sequence (DNA): TGTGCCAGCTCACGTCAGGGGACTAGCGGGCAAGAGACCCAGTACTTC. This translates into CASSRQGTSGQETQYF. The rearrangement joins TRBV18 to TRBJ2-5; 12 nucleotides align to TRBD2. The V gene's germline CDR1 is KGHSH and CDR2 LQKENI. Trimming at V came to 4 bases and at J to 2 bases, leaving 5 bases not matched to a gene. The CDR3 has 16 residues. Supplemented by reference TRBV18 and TRBJ2-5, the full variable domain reads NAGVMQNPRHLVRRRGQEARLRCSPMKGHSHVYWYRQLPEEGLKFMVYLQKENIIDESGMPKERFSAEFPKEGPSILRIQQVVRGDSAAYFCASSRQGTSGQETQYFGPGTRLLVL.

This rearrangement joins TRBV2 to TRBJ2-7, with TRBD1 identical over 9 bases. The CDR3 runs 14 residues. J gave up 4 bases and V 4 bases, and 5 bases lay outside the gene matches. Per germline, CDR1 SNHLY and CDR2 FYNNEI. The CDR3 reads CASSAGTGYYEQYF. DNA for the CDR3: TGTGCCAGCAGTGCGGGGACAGGGTATTACGAGCAGTACTTC.

This chain connects TRBV28 to TRBJ2-7; maybe TRBD1 (6 bases). Germline CDR1 is MDHEN and CDR2 is SYDVKM. The CDR3 length is 16 residues. Trimming took off 6 bases at V and 0 bases at J, with 18 bases between the two ends. CDR3: CASSPRRGRSSYEQYF. In DNA form, the CDR3 reads TGTGCCAGCAGCCCGCGCAGGGGCAGAAGCTCCTACGAGCAGTACTTC.

The V gene is TRBV29-1, the J gene TRBJ2-2; D assignment may be TRBD1 or TRBD2 (7 bases each). Germline CDR1 and CDR2: SQVTM and ANQGSEA. The CDR3 length is 13 residues. The V end was cut by 8 bases, the J end by 6 bases, with 16 bases between. CDR3 nucleotide sequence: TGCAGCACCAGGGGGGGGTTGGCCGGGGAGCTGTTTTTT. This codes for CSTRGGLAGELFF.

The rearrangement joins TRBV6-5 to TRBJ2-5, with D unresolved. V was shortened by 4 bases and J by 12 bases, with 12 bases between the two germline ends. This CDR3 is 11 amino acids long. The V gene's germline CDR1 is MNHEY and CDR2 SVGAGI. CDR3 sequence (DNA): TGTGCCAGCAGTTCCCCACAGCGCGAGTACTTC. This translates into CASSSPQREYF.

For the CDR3, the DNA is TGCAGCGTAGGGCTCGGCGGGAGGGCATCAGATACGCAGTATTTT. It yields the protein CSVGLGGRASDTQYF. The chain employs TRBV29-1 and TRBJ2-3, with 9 bases aligning to TRBD2. The CDR3 spans 15 residues. CDR1 SQVTM and CDR2 ANQGSEA come from the germline V gene. V was pared by 6 bases and J by 4 bases, with 11 bases of the junction left unmatched.

This clone was counted once. The chain recombines TRBV4-1 with TRBJ2-7; 10 nucleotides agree with TRBD2. The V gene's germline CDR1 is MGHRA and CDR2 YSYEKL. The CDR3 is made up of 15 amino acids. Trimming at V came to 1 base and at J to 2 bases, leaving 2 bases not matched to a gene. The CDR3 coding sequence is TGCGCCAGCAGCCAAGGCCTAGCGGGAGCCTACGAGCAGTACTTC. This gives the protein CASSQGLAGAYEQYF.

A single count supports this clone. This rearrangement joins TRBV10-1 to TRBJ2-5; no firm D call. This CDR3 comprises 14 residues. Germline CDR1 is WNHNN and CDR2 is SYGVQD (reference sequence). V lost 6 bases and J lost 1, with 12 bases in between. The CDR3 here is CASSPHEGQETQYF. CDR3 nucleotides: TGCGCCAGCAGCCCCCATGAAGGCCAAGAGACCCAGTACTTC.

This chain connects TRBV12-5 to TRBJ1-1, with TRBD1 matching 7 bases. With V trimmed by 3 bases and J by 7 bases, 11 bases remained unmatched. This CDR3 has 15 amino acids. Per the germline V gene, CDR1 is LGHNT and CDR2 is FRNRAP. This CDR3 reads CASGFGTGEASEAFF. The CDR3 DNA reads TGTGCTAGTGGTTTCGGTACAGGGGAAGCTAGTGAAGCTTTCTTT.

The chain couples TRBV6-5 to TRBJ1-2, with 7 bases lining up with TRBD1. V lost 2 bases, J lost 3 bases, and 3 bases stayed unmatched. Germline V gives CDR1 MNHEY, CDR2 SVGAGI. The CDR3 has 14 amino acids. CDR3 sequence: CASSYARGDYGYTF. In DNA form, the CDR3 reads TGTGCCAGCAGTTACGCCAGGGGGGACTATGGCTACACCTTC.

The chain is built from TRBV5-1 and TRBJ2-3; TRBD2 matches at 8 bases. Germline CDR1 reads SGHRS; CDR2 reads YFSETQ. The CDR3 spans 16 residues. J was trimmed by 3 bases and V by 4 bases; bases with no gene match: 10. CDR3 DNA sequence: TGCGCCAGCAGCATAATAGCGGGAACGAGTACAGATACGCAGTATTTT. It encodes CASSIIAGTSTDTQYF.

This clone was counted a single time. V gene TRBV10-2 combines with J gene TRBJ1-4; the D gene is possibly TRBD1 (5 bases). Trimming removed 10 bases from V and 14 bases from J, with 17 bases in between. The CDR3 is 11 amino acids. The V gene's germline CDR1 is WSHSY and CDR2 SAAADI. The CDR3: CAIRGGGFLFF. CDR3 coding DNA: TGCGCCATCCGGGGGGGAGGTTTCCTGTTTTTT.

This chain joins TRBV18 and TRBJ2-1, with D perhaps matching TRBD1 or TRBD2 (5 bases each). The CDR3 is 16 residues long. Germline lookup yields CDR1 KGHSH and CDR2 LQKENI. The ends were cut back, 0 bases at V and 2 bases at J, with 11 bases in the middle. DNA of the CDR3: TGTGCCAGCTCACCACCGGAGGCAGGGACCTACAATGAGCAGTTCTTC. This codes for CASSPPEAGTYNEQFF.

The chain couples TRBV5-6 to TRBJ1-1; D perhaps matches TRBD1 (5 bases). CDR1 and CDR2 from the germline V gene are SGHDT and YYEEEE. Trimming took off 0 bases at V and 1 base at J, with 7 bases between the two ends. This CDR3 is built from 14 residues. CDR3 protein: CASSLGTRNTEAFF. Written as DNA, the CDR3 is TGTGCCAGCAGCTTGGGGACAAGGAACACTGAAGCTTTCTTT.

This chain links TRBV30 with TRBJ2-7, with D possibly TRBD1 on 6 matching bases. The V gene lost 8 bases and the J gene lost 0 bases, with 14 bases spanning the gap. The V gene's germline CDR1 is GTSNPN and CDR2 SVGIG (reference sequence). The CDR3 covers 13 residues. The CDR3 DNA is TGTGCCCGGAAGGGGGACGTCTCCTACGAGCAGTACTTC. Protein: CARKGDVSYEQYF. Full variable domain (outside the CDR3, taken from reference TRBV30 and TRBJ2-7): SQTIHQWPATLVQPVGSPLSLECTVEGTSNPNLYWYRQAAGRGLQLLFYSVGIGQISSEVPQNLSASRPQDRQFILSSKKLLLSDSGFYLCARKGDVSYEQYFGPGTRLTVT.

The gene calls are TRBV19 and TRBJ1-2, with D uncertain. CDR1 and CDR2 (germline): LNHDA, SQIVND (reference sequence). This CDR3 is built from 16 residues. V was cut by 0 bases and J by 8 bases, with 19 bases left in between. The CDR3 region has the DNA TGTGCCAGTAGTATAGATCGTTGGCTCATCCCCGGGGGCTACACCTTC. This encodes CASSIDRWLIPGGYTF. Looking up the rest from reference TRBV19 and TRBJ1-2 gives the full variable domain: DGGITQSPKYLFRKEGQNVTLSCEQNLNHDAMYWYRQDPGQGLRLIYYSQIVNDFQKGDIAEGYSVSREKKESFPLTVTSAQKNPTAFYLCASSIDRWLIPGGYTFGSGTRLTVV.

The rearrangement links TRBV5-4 to TRBJ2-5; no reliable D call. V shed 4 bases and J shed 1 base, with 5 bases lying between them. This CDR3 spans 12 amino acids. CDR1 and CDR2 (germline): SGHNT, YYREEE (reference sequence). The CDR3 DNA sequence: TGTGCCAGCAGCGTAGCCCAAGAGACCCAGTACTTC. Residues: CASSVAQETQYF.

J is TRBJ1-2 and V is TRBV6-6, with 7 bases fitting TRBD1. CDR1 is MNHNY, CDR2 SVGAGI, per germline (reference sequence). CDR3 length: 16 amino acids. V was clipped by 1 base and J by 4 bases; unmatched bases: 9. The CDR3 region has the DNA TGTGCCAGCAGTTACTTCGTTGACAGGGTGGGCTATGGCTACACCTTC. Encoded protein: CASSYFVDRVGYGYTF.

The CDR3 region is CASSQDRGREKLFF. In DNA form, the CDR3 reads TGTGCCAGCAGCCAGGACAGGGGGAGGGAAAAACTGTTTTTT. The chain links TRBV7-2 to TRBJ1-4, with 10 nucleotides matching TRBD1. There are 14 residues in the CDR3. Trimming took 5 bases from V and 8 from J; bases not matched to a gene: 5. Germline V CDR1 and CDR2: SGHTA, FQGNSA.

The chain is built from TRBV14 and TRBJ2-6; D remains ambiguous. V lost 1 base, J lost 0 bases, and 13 bases lay in between. The CDR3 consists of 18 residues. Germline CDR1 reads SGHDN; CDR2 reads FVKESK. The CDR3, as DNA: TGTGCCAGCAGCCAAGGGGCCTTGGCCCACTCTGGGGCCAACGTCCTGACTTTC. Translated: CASSQGALAHSGANVLTF.

The chain carries TRBV7-2 and TRBJ1-1, with 9 bases matching TRBD1. Germline trimming cut 5 bases from V and 3 bases from J; bases unmatched to any gene: 7. The germline gives CDR1 SGHTA, CDR2 FQGNSA. CDR3 length: 15 residues. This CDR3 is CASSPQGAWDTEAFF. The CDR3 coding sequence is TGTGCCAGCAGCCCACAGGGGGCTTGGGACACTGAAGCTTTCTTT. Complete variable domain (other parts from reference TRBV7-2 and TRBJ1-1): GAGVSQSPSNKVTEKGKDVELRCDPISGHTALYWYRQSLGQGLEFLIYFQGNSAPDKSGLPSDRFSAERTGGSVSTLTIQRTQQEDSAVYLCASSPQGAWDTEAFFGQGTRLTVV.

V gene TRBV6-5 combines with J gene TRBJ1-5; possibly TRBD1 for D (6 bases). V was clipped by 0 bases and J by 3 bases, with 12 bases between them. The CDR3 consists of 16 residues. Per germline, CDR1 MNHEY and CDR2 SVGAGI. The CDR3 sequence: CASSYSWQGNNQPQHF. CDR3 DNA: TGTGCCAGCAGTTACTCGTGGCAGGGGAACAATCAGCCCCAGCATTTT.